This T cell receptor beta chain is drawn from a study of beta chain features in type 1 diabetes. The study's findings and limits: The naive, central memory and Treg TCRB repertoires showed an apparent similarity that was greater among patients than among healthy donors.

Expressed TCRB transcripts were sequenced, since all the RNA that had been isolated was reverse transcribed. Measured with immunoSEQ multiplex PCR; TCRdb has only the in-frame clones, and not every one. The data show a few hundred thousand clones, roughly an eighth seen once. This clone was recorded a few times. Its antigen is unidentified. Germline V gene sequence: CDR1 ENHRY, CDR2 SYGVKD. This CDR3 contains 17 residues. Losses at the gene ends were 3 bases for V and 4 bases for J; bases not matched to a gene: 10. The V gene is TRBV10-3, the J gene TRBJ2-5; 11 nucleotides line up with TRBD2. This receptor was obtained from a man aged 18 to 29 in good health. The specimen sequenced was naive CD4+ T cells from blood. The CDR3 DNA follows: TGTGCCATCAGTGACCCTACCCGGCTAGCGGGAGGAGAGACCCAGTACTTC. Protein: CAISDPTRLAGGETQYF.